The rows below give T cell receptor beta chains drawn from one sample of a study of blood T cell repertoires in COVID-19. Assay used: immunoSEQ multiplex PCR; TCRdb lists only in-frame clones, some missing. The sample lists roughly 400,000 clones, around nine tenths occurring once. Sequencing was performed on PBMCs or T cells enriched from blood (not recorded which). Every receptor here comes from a woman in her fifties or sixties who had recovered from COVID-19. CDR3s include the opening cysteine and the closing phenylalanine or tryptophan. D genes are given only for firm matches. Some rows have no size entry. The others give once, few or many, or a class for an expanded clone.

d_call	clone_size	v_call	j_call	cdr3_nt	cdr3_aa
TRBD1	.	TRBV24-1	TRBJ2-1	TGTGCCACCAGTGACACGACAGGGCTGAATGAGCAGTTCTTC	CATSDTTGLNEQFF
.	once	TRBV29-1	TRBJ1-1	TGCAGCGTTGAACGGAGTAACACTGAAGCTTTCTTT	CSVERSNTEAFF
TRBD1	.	TRBV18	TRBJ1-1	TGTGCCAGCTCACCCCAACAAGACAGGGCCACTGAAGCTTTCTTT	CASSPQQDRATEAFF
TRBD1	.	TRBV27	TRBJ2-1	TGTGCCAGCAGTTCCTGGGACAGGGGTCATGAGCAGTTCTTC	CASSSWDRGHEQFF
TRBD1	.	TRBV5-1	TRBJ2-7	TGCGCCAGCGGGGGACAGATGGGCGAGCAGTACTTC	CASGGQMGEQYF
.	few	TRBV10-3	TRBJ1-4	TGTGCCATCAGTGAGGGCGGATCAAATGAAAAACTGTTTTTT	CAISEGGSNEKLFF
.	.	TRBV11-3	TRBJ2-2	TGTGCCAGCAGCCCGTACAATAACACCGGGGAGCTGTTTTTT	CASSPYNNTGELFF
.	.	TRBV7-9	TRBJ2-4	TGTGCCAGCAGCTCCGACATCCGCAAAAACATTCAGTACTTC	CASSSDIRKNIQYF
.	many	TRBV27	TRBJ2-5	TGTGCCAGCAGTTTCGCGGGGACCCAAATGGAGACCCAGTACTTC	CASSFAGTQMETQYF
.	.	TRBV19	TRBJ1-6	TGTGCCAGTACGATGGCGGGGGTCCGGCCGGCGACCCTCCACTTT	CASTMAGVRPATLHF
.	.	TRBV7-2	TRBJ2-7	TGTGCCAGCAGCGTACTAGGCGGGGCCACCCTACGAGGGCAGTACTTC	CASSVLGGATLRGQYF
.	.	TRBV11-2	TRBJ1-2	TGTGCCAGCAGCTCAGACGGGTATGGCTACACCTTC	CASSSDGYGYTF
TRBD1	few	TRBV7-9	TRBJ1-3	TGTGCCAGCAGCCGTCCGGGACAGGGATCAGGAAACACCATATATTTT	CASSRPGQGSGNTIYF
.	.	TRBV28	TRBJ1-3	TGTGCCGGAAGCACAGGGTTAGGAAACACCATATATTTT	CAGSTGLGNTIYF
.	.	TRBV19	TRBJ2-7	TGTGCCAGTAGTATCCGGGGGATGAGCTACGAGCAGTACTTC	CASSIRGMSYEQYF
.	.	TRBV19	TRBJ1-2	TGTGCCAGTAGTCGGGGGGGCCTGAACTATGGCTACACCTTC	CASSRGGLNYGYTF
.	.	TRBV12-3/TRBV12-4	TRBJ1-3	TGTGCCAGCAGGACATTGTCGTCCACCATATATTTT	CASRTLSSTIYF
.	.	TRBV28	TRBJ1-6	TGTGCCAGCAGCACTCCGGGCAGGGTGACTCCACAGTTT	CASSTPGRVTPQF
.	.	TRBV6-5	TRBJ1-2	TGTGCCAGCAGTTACTCGGAGGATCCTGCCTATGGCTACACCTTC	CASSYSEDPAYGYTF
TRBD1	.	TRBV5-1	TRBJ2-3	TGCGCCAGCAGCACCGGGACAGGGTGGACGGCAGATACGCAGTATTTT	CASSTGTGWTADTQYF
.	.	TRBV12-3/TRBV12-4	TRBJ2-4	TGTGCCAGCAGTAACAGGGGAGGCGGCATTCAGTACTTC	CASSNRGGGIQYF
TRBD2	.	TRBV7-2	TRBJ2-2	TGTGCCAGCAGCTCCCCGAGGCGGGGATCCGGGGGGGCCGGGGAGCTGTTTTTT	CASSSPRRGSGGAGELFF
.	.	TRBV7-2	TRBJ1-5	TGTGCCAGCAGCTTTCAACAGAATCAGCCCCAGCATTTT	CASSFQQNQPQHF
.	.	TRBV21-1	TRBJ2-4	TGTGCCAGCAGCAAAGGCAGACTCCTAGCCAAAAACATTCAGTACTTC	CASSKGRLLAKNIQYF
.	.	TRBV29-1	TRBJ2-5	TGCAGCGTCGCTACCCGCGCAGGGCAGGGAGAGACCCAGTACTTC	CSVATRAGQGETQYF
.	.	TRBV5-1	TRBJ2-7	TGCGCCAGCAGCTTGGGGGCCTTCGAGCAGTACTTC	CASSLGAFEQYF
TRBD1	.	TRBV4-1	TRBJ1-1	TGCGCCAGCAGCTACCGACAGGGTAACCCTGAAGCTTTCTTT	CASSYRQGNPEAFF
.	.	TRBV9	TRBJ2-3	TGTGCCAGCAGCTCAAACTTAGCGGCTAGCACAGATACGCAGTATTTT	CASSSNLAASTDTQYF
.	.	TRBV11-3	TRBJ1-3	TGTGCCAGCAGGGGAGGATTTCCGGGAATCTCTGGAAACACCATATATTTT	CASRGGFPGISGNTIYF
.	.	TRBV5-1	TRBJ2-3	TGCGCCAGCAGCGAGGCCAGGGTGGCTGCAGATACGCAGTATTTT	CASSEARVAADTQYF
.	.	TRBV7-3	TRBJ2-1	TGTGCCAGCAGCGAAAAGCCGGGGGCCTACAATGAGCAGTTCTTC	CASSEKPGAYNEQFF
TRBD2	.	TRBV7-6	TRBJ2-1	TGTGCCAGCAGCTTAGATGGCGGGGGCTACAATGAGCAGTTCTTC	CASSLDGGGYNEQFF
TRBD1	.	TRBV18	TRBJ2-1	TGTGCCAGCTCAAGAGCAGGGGGCGCCTACAATGAGCAGTTCTTC	CASSRAGGAYNEQFF
TRBD1	.	TRBV5-4	TRBJ2-1	TGTGCCAGCAGCTTGCTCGGGACAGGGGGAAATGAGCAGTTCTTC	CASSLLGTGGNEQFF
TRBD1	.	TRBV4-3	TRBJ1-5	TGCGCCAGCAGCTCGGACAGGGGAATTGTTCAGCCCCAGCATTTT	CASSSDRGIVQPQHF
.	.	TRBV7-2	TRBJ2-3	TGTGCCAGCAGCCCCCGCGGGCTAGCGATTGGCACAGATACGCAGTATTTT	CASSPRGLAIGTDTQYF
TRBD1	.	TRBV2	TRBJ2-5	TGTGCCAGCACCCGAGAACGACAGGGAGAGACCCAGTACTTC	CASTRERQGETQYF
TRBD1	once	TRBV6-2/TRBV6-3	TRBJ2-7	TGTGCCAGCAGCCTAATAGGTGTGGCAGGGGGAACCTACGAGCAGTACTTC	CASSLIGVAGGTYEQYF
.	once	TRBV6-4	TRBJ1-5	TGTGCCAGCAGTGAAAAGGCATTCGGGGGGCATTTT	CASSEKAFGGHF
.	.	TRBV12-3/TRBV12-4	TRBJ2-7	TGTGCCAGCAGTGGACTCGATACCTACGAGCAGTACTTC	CASSGLDTYEQYF
.	.	TRBV6-2/TRBV6-3	TRBJ2-7	TGTGCCAGCAGCACCTCCGGGGGGCTTCGGTACGAGCAGTACTTC	CASSTSGGLRYEQYF
TRBD1	.	TRBV6-5	TRBJ1-2	TGTGCCAGCAGTCGGGACAGAGAATATGGCTACACCTTC	CASSRDREYGYTF
TRBD2	.	TRBV9	TRBJ2-2	TGTGCCAGCAGCGTAGCTCCCGCTAGCGGGGTGACCGGGGAGCTGTTTTTT	CASSVAPASGVTGELFF
TRBD1	.	TRBV9	TRBJ2-5	TGTGCCAGCAGCGCGGGACAGTACGAAGAGACCCAGTACTTC	CASSAGQYEETQYF
.	.	TRBV27	TRBJ1-2	TGTGCCAGCAGTTTATCCTCCGACACGTACGGCTACACCTTC	CASSLSSDTYGYTF
.	.	TRBV28	TRBJ2-1	TGTGCCAGCAGTTCAGGGTTGACGTACAATGAGCAGTTCTTC	CASSSGLTYNEQFF
.	.	TRBV28	TRBJ1-2	TGTGCCAGCAGTAGTCAGGGACACAACTATGGCTACACCTTC	CASSSQGHNYGYTF
.	.	TRBV19	TRBJ1-6	TGTGCCAGTAGTATAGATCTCGGGGACACCTCAAGGAGTTCACCCCTCCACTTT	CASSIDLGDTSRSSPLHF
TRBD1	once	TRBV7-2	TRBJ2-1	TGTGCCAGCAGCCCGCCGGGACAGGGATTCAATGAGCAGTTCTTC	CASSPPGQGFNEQFF
TRBD1	.	TRBV5-1	TRBJ2-5	TGCGCCAGCAGCCCGGGGACAGGGGGTTCGGTGACCCAGTACTTC	CASSPGTGGSVTQYF
.	.	TRBV5-4	TRBJ1-2	TGTGCCAGCTCCGTAGTGGACTATGGCTACACCTTC	CASSVVDYGYTF
TRBD2	.	TRBV2	TRBJ2-7	TGTGCCAGCAGCAGCGGGGGGGATACGGGAGAGCAGTACTTC	CASSSGGDTGEQYF